Described below is a single TCR beta chain sequence and its context. Its antigen is currently not known. No qualities accompany the bases; no much larger clone lies one base away. Based on the germline V gene (reference sequence), the CDR1 and CDR2 sequences are GTSNPN and SVGIG. The CDR3 covers 13 residues, taking in both the cysteine and the phenylalanine. CDR3 DNA only is kept here, 39 bases in frame from base 1. V is reduced by 5 bases and J by 7 bases, leaving a spacing of 15 bases between them. Patients with a history of autoimmune disease or receiving systemic immunosuppression were excluded from the trial. Peripheral blood for TCR sequencing was collected from all dose cohorts at baseline, on cycle 4 day 1, and on cycle 7 day 1. Samples were obtained from an open-label, multicenter, first-in-human phase I dose-escalation trial of ivuxolimab. Adults with locally advanced or metastatic melanoma, renal cell, hepatocellular, or head and neck squamous cell carcinoma were enrolled in the trial. Before TCR sequencing, CD4+ T cells and CD8+ T cells were sorted from peripheral blood as separate populations.

These data belong to a study of OX40 agonist ivuxolimab in advanced cancers. Turning to the overall study: Ivuxolimab was an agonistic, fully human IgG2 monoclonal antibody directed against OX40 (CD134), a costimulatory receptor. Intravenous ivuxolimab was administered to patients every 2 weeks at six dose levels: 0.01, 0.1, 0.3, 1.5, 3 and 10 mg/kg. Of the roughly 52 dose-escalation patients, hepatocellular carcinoma was present in about 20, melanoma in around 15, renal cell carcinoma in 9 and head and neck cancer in 9. The dose-escalation cohort was roughly 80% male with a mean age of approximately 60 years, ranging from roughly 20 to 85. Prior anti-PD-1, anti-PD-L1 or anti-CTLA-4 therapy was permitted, and checkpoint inhibitors had been received by less than 45% of dose-escalation patients. Partial responses occurred in three dose-escalation patients, of whom one had hepatocellular carcinoma and two had cutaneous melanoma. The purpose of peripheral TCRbeta sequencing was to test whether ivuxolimab changed TCR sequence diversity and led to clonal T-cell expansion. The paper describes the monotherapy dose-escalation part (N of about 55 patients) of the phase I trial of ivuxolimab.

Genomic DNA was isolated from the sorted cells so that the TCRbeta CDR3 region could be sequenced. TCRbeta CDR3 regions were sequenced using the immunoSEQ Assay. In its TCRdb copy, this immuneACCESS table keeps in-frame sequences only and misses some clones. Where compared with another copy, unresolved V genes explain less than half of these, and the others have no known cause. The sample yields 43,000 or so clones; about 90% were counted once. Of the sample, around 1% falls within the top ten clones. General study outcomes and caveats: In the 0.1-3.0 mg/kg groups, partial responders had among the lowest normalized peripheral clonal expansion, particularly in CD8+ T cells. Low levels of normalized T-cell clonal expansion were also seen in some patients who did not respond. At doses from 0.1 to 3.0 mg/kg, clonal expansion was seen in both CD4+ and CD8+ blood T cells between baseline and week 6. Which antigens the clonally expanded peripheral T cells were specific for was not determined. After ivuxolimab, more expanded clones were found on average in CD8+ T cells than in CD4+ T cells.

The TCR was taken from an adult with an advanced solid tumor such as melanoma, head and neck, liver or kidney cancer. This receptor chain uses TRBV30 and TRBJ1-5, with a weak D call of TRBD1 (6 bases match). The source material was CD4+ or CD8+ T cells sorted from blood, sampled in a trial of the OX40 agonist ivuxolimab. This receptor carries the CDR3 CAWGGSLGQPQHF. The nucleotide sequence reads as follows: TGTGCCTGGGGGGGCTCTCTGGGGCAGCCCCAGCATTTT.